In this sample, the clone carrying this T cell receptor (beta chain) turned up many times. What it binds is not known. V was shortened by 1 base and J by 4 bases, with 9 bases between the two germline ends. Per the germline V gene, CDR1 is LGHNA and CDR2 is YNFKEQ. The CDR3 is 14 amino acids. The data are from a study of regulatory T cells in long-lasting Graves disease. The authors built TCR beta libraries using iRepertoire HTBI primers and Arm-PCR of CDR3 regions. TCRdb re-analysed the multiplex PCR reads in MiXCR, keeping a single row per CDR3 protein. Of under 300,000 distinct CDR3 sequences in the sample, 20% to 25% were seen once. Study-level findings and limits: Sample size, which was small, may have reduced accuracy.

Time point denoted: newly diagnosed GD, antithyroid drugs for less than 3 months. PBMCs were the source of the RNA used for TCR sequencing. The source was peripheral blood mononuclear cells (PBMCs), collected at new diagnosis, from a patient treated with antithyroid drugs. The TCR was taken from a female donor with Graves disease. This chain joins TRBV4-2 and TRBJ2-3; D is unclear. Written as DNA, the CDR3 is TGTGCCAGCAGCCAAGTAGAAGGACCAGATACGCAGTATTTT. This encodes CASSQVEGPDTQYF.